This TCR beta chain was recorded in a study of blood T cell repertoires in COVID-19. In the study overall: The analysed material was cDNA or gDNA that came from T cells, B-cell-depleted T cells, or PBMCs.

This clone has a single count. Sequencing was performed with immunoSEQ multiplex PCR; in TCRdb, only in-frame clones are kept and a portion is missing. The sample carries approximately 270,000 clones, 80% to 90% recorded once. The CDR3 sequence is 8 residues long. Germline V gene lookup returns CDR1 KGHDR and CDR2 SFDVKD. Trimming removed 12 bases at V and 11 bases at J, with 9 bases between. Sample: peripheral blood. This sequence originates from a man younger than 45 with acute or convalescent COVID-19. The V and J genes are TRBV24-1 and TRBJ1-1; no clear D. CDR3 sequence reads: CAPGGAFF. CDR3 nucleotide sequence: TGTGCCCCCGGAGGCGCTTTCTTT.